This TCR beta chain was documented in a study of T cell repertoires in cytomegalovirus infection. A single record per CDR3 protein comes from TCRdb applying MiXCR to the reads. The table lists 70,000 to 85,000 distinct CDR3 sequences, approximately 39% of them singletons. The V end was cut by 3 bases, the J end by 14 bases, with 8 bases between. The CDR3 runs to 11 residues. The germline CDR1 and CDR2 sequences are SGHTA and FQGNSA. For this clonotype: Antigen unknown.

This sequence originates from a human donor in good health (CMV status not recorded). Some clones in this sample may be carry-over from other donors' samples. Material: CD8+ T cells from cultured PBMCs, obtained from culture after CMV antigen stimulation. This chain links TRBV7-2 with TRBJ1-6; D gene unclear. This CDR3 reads CASSFGTALHF. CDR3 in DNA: TGTGCCAGCAGCTTCGGTACGGCCCTCCACTTT.